This TCR beta chain was identified in a study of cytomegalovirus exposure and HLA in healthy donors. On the study more broadly: The 110 or so validation repertoires were produced on the same platform as the roughly 720 repertoires of the first cohort. This was reported in a later analysis. Overall study findings and caveats: Accounts indicate the classifier identified cytomegalovirus status with strong specificity and sensitivity. Altogether, around 160 TCR beta chains were recorded as cytomegalovirus-associated.

Note on this clone: Its target is unknown.

The data were produced by immunoSEQ multiplex PCR, yet TCRdb's version contains in-frame clones alone and is incomplete. Among over 250,000 clones listed, about 86% were seen once. The CDR3 has 12 amino acids. The V gene lost 10 bases and the J gene lost 1 base, with 11 bases spanning the gap. Germline V lookup: CDR1 MNHNS, CDR2 SASEGT. The sequenced sample was PBMCs. The chain recombines TRBV6-1 with TRBJ2-7; D perhaps matches TRBD2 (5 bases). This clonotype originated in a young woman in good health and CMV-seronegative. CDR3 coding DNA: TGTGCCACTCATAGCGTATCCTACGAGCAGTACTTC. It encodes CATHSVSYEQYF.